What follows describes a single TCR beta chain. No antigen is known for it. The data belong to a study of cytomegalovirus exposure and HLA in healthy donors. The study's findings and limits: CMV serostatus was the only immune exposure information that was available. From TCR beta sequences, most subjects' HLA-A and HLA-B alleles were reportedly predicted accurately.

V dropped 1 base and J dropped 6; count of bases not matched to a gene: 0. Germline CDR1 is MNHNS and CDR2 is SASEGT. There are 14 residues in the CDR3. PCR involved 60 Vbeta and 13 Jbeta primers. Only in-frame clones appear in the TCRdb table, and some are missing; sequencing was by immunoSEQ multiplex PCR. Of around 110,000 clones listed, about 69% were seen once; the top ten hold 1.6%. Sample: PBMCs. The clonotype comes from a woman aged 18 to 35 in good health and CMV-seronegative. This sequence joins TRBV6-1 and TRBJ2-1; TRBD1 matches 10 bases. CDR3 sequence (DNA): TGTGCCAGCAGTGAAGGGACAGGGGGCAATGAGCAGTTCTTC. This translates into CASSEGTGGNEQFF.